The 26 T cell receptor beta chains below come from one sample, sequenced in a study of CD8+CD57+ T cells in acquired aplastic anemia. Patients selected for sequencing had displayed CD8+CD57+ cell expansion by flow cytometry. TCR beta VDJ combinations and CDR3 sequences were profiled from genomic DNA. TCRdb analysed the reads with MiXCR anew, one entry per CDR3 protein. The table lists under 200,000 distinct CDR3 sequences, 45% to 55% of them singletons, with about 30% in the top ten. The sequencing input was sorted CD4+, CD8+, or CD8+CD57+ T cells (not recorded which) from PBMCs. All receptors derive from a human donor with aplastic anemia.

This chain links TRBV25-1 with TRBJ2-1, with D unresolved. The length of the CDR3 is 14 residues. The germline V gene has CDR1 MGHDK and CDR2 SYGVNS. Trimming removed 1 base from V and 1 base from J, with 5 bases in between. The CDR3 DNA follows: TGTGCCAGCAGTGAATGGAGATCCTACAATGAGCAGTTCTTC. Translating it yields CASSEWRSYNEQFF.

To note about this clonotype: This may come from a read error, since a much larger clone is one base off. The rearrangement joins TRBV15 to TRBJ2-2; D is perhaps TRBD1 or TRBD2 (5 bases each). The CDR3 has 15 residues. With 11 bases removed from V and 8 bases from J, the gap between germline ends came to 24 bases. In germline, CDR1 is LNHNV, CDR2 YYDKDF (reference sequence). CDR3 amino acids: CAANHPQGGRGELFF. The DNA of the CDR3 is TGTGCCGCCAACCATCCCCAGGGTGGGAGAGGGGAGCTGTTTTTT.

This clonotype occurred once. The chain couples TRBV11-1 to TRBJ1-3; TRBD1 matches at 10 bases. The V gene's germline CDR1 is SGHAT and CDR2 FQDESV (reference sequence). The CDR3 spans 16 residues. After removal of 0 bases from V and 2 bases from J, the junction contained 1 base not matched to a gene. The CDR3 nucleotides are TGTGCCAGCAGCTTAGCGGGGACAGGGGCTGGAAACACCATATATTTT. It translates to CASSLAGTGAGNTIYF.

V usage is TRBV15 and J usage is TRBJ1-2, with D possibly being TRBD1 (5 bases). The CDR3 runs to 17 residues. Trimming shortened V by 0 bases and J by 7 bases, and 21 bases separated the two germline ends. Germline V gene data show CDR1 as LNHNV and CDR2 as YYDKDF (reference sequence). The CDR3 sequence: CATSRDLTPTTGAGYTF. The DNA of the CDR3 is TGTGCCACCAGCAGAGATCTAACCCCGACAACAGGTGCTGGCTACACCTTC.

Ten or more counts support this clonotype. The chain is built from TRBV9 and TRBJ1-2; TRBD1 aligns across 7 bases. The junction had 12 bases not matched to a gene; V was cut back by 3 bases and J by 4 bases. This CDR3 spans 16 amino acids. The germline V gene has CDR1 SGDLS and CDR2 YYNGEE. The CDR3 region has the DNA TGTGCCAGCAGCGCCACCGGAGGGGGCGCGGGCTATGGCTACACCTTC. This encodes CASSATGGGAGYGYTF.

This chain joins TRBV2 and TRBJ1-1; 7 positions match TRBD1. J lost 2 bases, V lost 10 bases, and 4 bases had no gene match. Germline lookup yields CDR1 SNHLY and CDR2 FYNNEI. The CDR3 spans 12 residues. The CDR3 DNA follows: TGTGCCATCCCAGGGGGAAACACTGAAGCTTTCTTT. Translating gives CAIPGGNTEAFF.

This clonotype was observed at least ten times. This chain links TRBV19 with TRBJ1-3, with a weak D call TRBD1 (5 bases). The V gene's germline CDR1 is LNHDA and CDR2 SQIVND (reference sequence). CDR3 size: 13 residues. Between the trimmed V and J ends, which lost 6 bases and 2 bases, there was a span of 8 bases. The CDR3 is CASRRGAGNTIYF. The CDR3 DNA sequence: TGTGCCAGTAGACGAGGGGCTGGAAACACCATATATTTT.

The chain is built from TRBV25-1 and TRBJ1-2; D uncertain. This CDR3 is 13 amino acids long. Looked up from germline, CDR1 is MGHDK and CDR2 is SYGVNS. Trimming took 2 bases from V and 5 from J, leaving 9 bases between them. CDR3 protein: CASSEAGRYGYTF. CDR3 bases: TGTGCCAGCAGTGAAGCCGGGAGGTATGGCTACACCTTC.

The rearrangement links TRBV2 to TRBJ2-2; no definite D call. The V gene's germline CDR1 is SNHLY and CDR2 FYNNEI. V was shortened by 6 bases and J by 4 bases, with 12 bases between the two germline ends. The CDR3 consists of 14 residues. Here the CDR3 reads CASSAGPTTGELFF. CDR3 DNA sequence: TGTGCCAGCAGCGCCGGGCCAACCACCGGGGAGCTGTTTTTT.

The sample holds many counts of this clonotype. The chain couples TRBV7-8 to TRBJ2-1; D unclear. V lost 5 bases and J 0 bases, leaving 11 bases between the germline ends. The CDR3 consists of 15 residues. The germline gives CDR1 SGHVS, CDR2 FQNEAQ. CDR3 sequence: CASSPHDSSYNEQFF. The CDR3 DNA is TGTGCCAGCAGCCCACACGATAGCTCCTACAATGAGCAGTTCTTC.

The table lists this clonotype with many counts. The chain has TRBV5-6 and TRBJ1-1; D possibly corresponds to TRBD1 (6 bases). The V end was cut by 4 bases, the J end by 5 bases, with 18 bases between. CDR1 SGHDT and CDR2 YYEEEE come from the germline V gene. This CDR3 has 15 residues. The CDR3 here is CASSPPGDVETEAFF. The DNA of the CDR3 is TGTGCCAGCAGCCCACCAGGGGACGTCGAGACTGAAGCTTTCTTT.

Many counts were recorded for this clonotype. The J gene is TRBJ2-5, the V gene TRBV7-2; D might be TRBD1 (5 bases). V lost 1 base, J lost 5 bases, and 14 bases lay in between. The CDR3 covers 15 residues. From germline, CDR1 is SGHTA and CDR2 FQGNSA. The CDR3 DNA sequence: TGTGCCAGCAGCTTAGTTCAAGGGGTTGGCGAGACCCAGTACTTC. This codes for CASSLVQGVGETQYF.

The CDR3 DNA reads TGCGCCAGCAGCGCTCACGGGGTTAGCGGGGGACAAGAGACCCAGTACTTC. This gives the protein CASSAHGVSGGQETQYF. J is TRBJ2-5 and V is TRBV5-1; 9 nucleotides agree with TRBD2. The V segment lost 4 bases and the J segment 2 bases; nucleotides outside the gene matches: 12. CDR1 and CDR2 from the germline V gene are SGHRS and YFSETQ. The CDR3 is 17 residues long.

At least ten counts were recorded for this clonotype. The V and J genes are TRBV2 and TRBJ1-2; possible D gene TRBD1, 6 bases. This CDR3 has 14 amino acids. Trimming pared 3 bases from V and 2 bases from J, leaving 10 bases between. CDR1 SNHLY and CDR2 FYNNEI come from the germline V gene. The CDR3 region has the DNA TGTGCCAGCAGTGACCGGGGGCAGAACTATGGCTACACCTTC. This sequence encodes CASSDRGQNYGYTF.

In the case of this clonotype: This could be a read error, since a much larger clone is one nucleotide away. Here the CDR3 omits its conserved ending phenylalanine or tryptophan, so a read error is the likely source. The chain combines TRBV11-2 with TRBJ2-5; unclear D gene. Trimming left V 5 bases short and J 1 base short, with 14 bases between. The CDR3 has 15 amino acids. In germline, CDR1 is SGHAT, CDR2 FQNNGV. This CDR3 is CASSLRRMTQETQYS. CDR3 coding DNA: TGTGCCAGCAGCCTAAGACGAATGACCCAAGAGACCCAGTACTCC.

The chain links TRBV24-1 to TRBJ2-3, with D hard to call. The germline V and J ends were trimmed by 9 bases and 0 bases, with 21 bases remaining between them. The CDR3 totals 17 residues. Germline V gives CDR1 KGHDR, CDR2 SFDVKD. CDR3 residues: CATQNSGPGASTDTQYF. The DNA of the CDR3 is TGTGCCACCCAAAACTCCGGGCCAGGCGCTAGCACAGATACGCAGTATTTT.

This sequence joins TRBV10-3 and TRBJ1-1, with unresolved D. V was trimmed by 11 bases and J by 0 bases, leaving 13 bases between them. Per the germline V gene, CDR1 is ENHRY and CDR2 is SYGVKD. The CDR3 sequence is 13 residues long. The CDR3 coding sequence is TGTGCCGCAACTCTGGACGTGAACACTGAAGCTTTCTTT. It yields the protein CAATLDVNTEAFF.

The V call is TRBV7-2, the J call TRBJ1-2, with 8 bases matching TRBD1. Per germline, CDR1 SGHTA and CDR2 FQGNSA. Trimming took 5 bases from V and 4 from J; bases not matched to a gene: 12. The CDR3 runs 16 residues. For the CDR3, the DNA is TGTGCCAGCAGCCAAGTGGGGACAGGCGTCGGCTATGGCTACACCTTC. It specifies CASSQVGTGVGYGYTF. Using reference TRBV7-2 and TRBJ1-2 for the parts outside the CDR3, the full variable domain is GAGVSQSPSNKVTEKGKDVELRCDPISGHTALYWYRQSLGQGLEFLIYFQGNSAPDKSGLPSDRFSAERTGGSVSTLTIQRTQQEDSAVYLCASSQVGTGVGYGYTFGSGTRLTVV.

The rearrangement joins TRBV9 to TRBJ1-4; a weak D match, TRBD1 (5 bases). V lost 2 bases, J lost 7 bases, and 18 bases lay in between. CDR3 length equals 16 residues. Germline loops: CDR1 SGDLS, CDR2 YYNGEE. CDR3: CASSVGGVGAAEKLFF. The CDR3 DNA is TGTGCCAGCAGCGTTGGGGGGGTAGGCGCGGCTGAAAAACTGTTTTTT.

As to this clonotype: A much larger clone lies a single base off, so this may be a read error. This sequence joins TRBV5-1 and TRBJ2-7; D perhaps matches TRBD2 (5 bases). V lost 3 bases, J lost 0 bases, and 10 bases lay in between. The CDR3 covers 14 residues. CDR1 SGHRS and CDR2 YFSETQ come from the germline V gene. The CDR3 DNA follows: TGCGCCAGCAGCTCCTCCGCGGGCTCCTACGAGCAGTACTTC. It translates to CASSSSAGSYEQYF.

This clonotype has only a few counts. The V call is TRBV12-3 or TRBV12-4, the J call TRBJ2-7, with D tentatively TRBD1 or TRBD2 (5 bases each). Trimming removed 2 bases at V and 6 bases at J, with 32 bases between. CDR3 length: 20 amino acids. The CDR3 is CASSLLQGIRDGITAGEQYF. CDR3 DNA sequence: TGTGCCAGCAGTTTACTGCAAGGCATCCGGGACGGGATTACGGCGGGCGAGCAGTACTTC.

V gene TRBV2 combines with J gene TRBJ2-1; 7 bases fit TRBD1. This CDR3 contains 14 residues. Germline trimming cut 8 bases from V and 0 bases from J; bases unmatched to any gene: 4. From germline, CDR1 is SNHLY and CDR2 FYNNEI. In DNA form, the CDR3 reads TGTGCCAGCGTGACAGGGAGCTCCTACAATGAGCAGTTCTTC. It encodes CASVTGSSYNEQFF.

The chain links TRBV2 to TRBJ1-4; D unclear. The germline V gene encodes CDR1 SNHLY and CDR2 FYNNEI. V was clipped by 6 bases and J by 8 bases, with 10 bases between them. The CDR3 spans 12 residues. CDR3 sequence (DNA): TGTGCCAGCAGGGTTAGGAAAGAAAAACTGTTTTTT. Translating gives CASRVRKEKLFF.

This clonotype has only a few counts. Written as DNA, the CDR3 is TGTGCCAGCAGTCCCGGACTAGCGGGAGCTGGAGAAGATACGCAGTATTTT. Its translation is CASSPGLAGAGEDTQYF. V gene TRBV6-1 combines with J gene TRBJ2-3, with 13 positions matching TRBD2. V lost 5 bases and J lost 5; bases outside the gene matches: 10. The germline V gene has CDR1 MNHNS and CDR2 SASEGT. CDR3 length: 17 residues.

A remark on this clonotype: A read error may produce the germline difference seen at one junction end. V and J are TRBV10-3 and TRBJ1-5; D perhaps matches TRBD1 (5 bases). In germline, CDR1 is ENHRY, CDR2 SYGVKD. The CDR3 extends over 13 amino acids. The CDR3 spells CAVRADSNQPQHF. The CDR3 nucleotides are TGTGCCGTCAGGGCAGATAGCAATCAGCCCCAGCATTTT.

The CDR3: CAISDTGGTGELFF. For the CDR3, the DNA is TGTGCCATCAGTGACACAGGGGGCACCGGGGAGCTGTTTTTT. The V and J genes are TRBV10-3 and TRBJ2-2; 8 bases agree with TRBD1. Germline V gene sequence: CDR1 ENHRY, CDR2 SYGVKD. The CDR3 has 14 amino acids. The trim removed 3 bases at V and 4 bases at J, leaving 1 base unmatched.